A single sample is the source of the 23 T cell receptor beta chains below, sequenced in a study of cytomegalovirus exposure and HLA in healthy donors. PCR used 60 Vbeta primers and 13 Jbeta primers. This table comes from immunoSEQ multiplex PCR, and its TCRdb copy is limited to in-frame clones, with some not included. Among some 190,000 clones listed, roughly 80% were seen once. Sample: PBMCs. The receptors derive from a male donor in good health and CMV-seronegative.

The gene calls are TRBV18 and TRBJ1-3, with TRBD1 matching 7 bases. The CDR3 runs 16 residues. In germline, CDR1 is KGHSH, CDR2 LQKENI. Trimming took 1 base from V and 0 from J; bases not matched to a gene: 3. CDR3 in amino acids: CASSPLTGDSGNTIYF. For the CDR3, the DNA is TGTGCCAGCTCACCACTTACAGGGGACTCTGGAAACACCATATATTTT.

This clone was recorded only once. This chain joins TRBV7-9 and TRBJ1-3, with D hard to call. The CDR3 extends over 12 amino acids. V lost 5 bases and J lost 4, with 6 bases in between. Per the germline V gene, CDR1 is SEHNR and CDR2 is FQNEAQ (reference sequence). This chain's CDR3 is CASSPVGNTIYF. CDR3 DNA: TGTGCCAGCAGCCCGGTCGGAAACACCATATATTTT.

The chain carries TRBV9 and TRBJ2-7, with a possible D match to TRBD2 (5 bases). CDR1 is SGDLS, CDR2 YYNGEE, per germline. The CDR3 length is 13 residues. Trimming left V 3 bases short and J 7 bases short, with 14 bases between. As DNA, the CDR3 is TGTGCCAGCAGCGGAGAGGGAGCAAGGGAGCAGTACTTC. Its translation is CASSGEGAREQYF.

The chain has TRBV30 and TRBJ2-7, with D unclear. Germline CDR1 reads GTSNPN; CDR2 reads SVGIG (reference sequence). V lost 0 bases and J lost 2, with 11 bases in between. The CDR3 sequence is 14 residues long. DNA of the CDR3: TGTGCCTGGAGTGTTGCTAACTTCGCCTACGAGCAGTACTTC. This translates into CAWSVANFAYEQYF. Full variable domain (remainder filled in from reference TRBV30 and TRBJ2-7): SQTIHQWPATLVQPVGSPLSLECTVEGTSNPNLYWYRQAAGRGLQLLFYSVGIGQISSEVPQNLSASRPQDRQFILSSKKLLLSDSGFYLCAWSVANFAYEQYFGPGTRLTVT.

The rearrangement links TRBV5-4 to TRBJ2-5; D perhaps matches TRBD2 (6 bases). The J call may be incorrect, as the DNA end agrees better with TRBJ2-7. The CDR3 loop spans 17 amino acids. The germline V gene encodes CDR1 SGHNT and CDR2 YYREEE (reference sequence). CDR3: CASSLGTTLPSSYEQYF. The CDR3 DNA follows: TGTGCCAGCAGCTTGGGGACTACCTTACCGAGCTCCTACGAGCAGTACTTC.

This clone was seen only once. This chain connects TRBV9 to TRBJ1-1; D not certain. Trimming removed 1 base at V and 1 base at J, with 5 bases between. CDR3 length: 13 amino acids. Germline values: CDR1 SGDLS, CDR2 YYNGEE. CDR3 sequence (DNA): TGTGCCAGCAGCGTAATGAGGAACACTGAAGCTTTCTTT. This gives the protein CASSVMRNTEAFF.

The chain joins TRBV9 to TRBJ2-6, with a possible D match to TRBD1 (6 bases). V was shortened by 1 base and J by 2 bases, with 13 bases between the two germline ends. CDR1 and CDR2 from the germline V gene are SGDLS and YYNGEE. The CDR3 covers 17 residues. CDR3: CASSVRVGGTGANVLTF. DNA of the CDR3: TGTGCCAGCAGCGTACGAGTTGGGGGCACTGGGGCCAACGTCCTGACTTTC.

The chain carries TRBV15 and TRBJ2-7, with TRBD2 matching over 9 bases. The CDR3 spans 15 residues. Germline values: CDR1 LNHNV, CDR2 YYDKDF (reference sequence). J lost 5 bases, V lost 4 bases, and 9 bases had no gene match. The CDR3 reads CATSNSMQREDEQYF. The DNA of the CDR3 is TGTGCCACCAGCAATAGTATGCAGCGGGAGGACGAGCAGTACTTC.

This chain uses TRBV6-1 with TRBJ2-4; D remains ambiguous. The V end lost 3 bases, the J end lost 3 bases, and 15 bases lay between the germline ends. The CDR3 contains 16 residues. Germline-derived CDR1 and CDR2 are MNHNS and SASEGT. CDR3 DNA: TGTGCCAGCAGTGACTTGGCGAGTTCGGGCAAAAACATTCAGTACTTC. It yields the protein CASSDLASSGKNIQYF.

The rearrangement joins TRBV5-4 to TRBJ2-1; 9 positions agree with TRBD2. Losses at the gene ends were 2 bases for V and 4 bases for J; bases not matched to a gene: 4. The CDR3 sequence is 15 residues long. The germline CDR1 and CDR2 sequences are SGHNT and YYREEE (reference sequence). This chain's CDR3 is CASSLPRGGYNEQFF. The CDR3 nucleotides are TGTGCCAGCAGCTTACCGCGGGGGGGTTACAATGAGCAGTTCTTC. Looking up the rest from reference TRBV5-4 and TRBJ2-1 gives the full variable domain: ETGVTQSPTHLIKTRGQQVTLRCSSQSGHNTVSWYQQALGQGPQFIFQYYREEENGRGNFPPRFSGLQFPNYSSELNVNALELDDSALYLCASSLPRGGYNEQFFGPGTRLTVL.

The CDR3 loop reads CASTPKARGLWGAFF. CDR3 DNA: TGTGCCAGCACCCCCAAAGCTAGGGGGTTGTGGGGAGCTTTCTTT. The gene calls are TRBV5-6 and TRBJ1-1; D may be TRBD1 (6 bases). From germline, CDR1 is SGHDT and CDR2 YYEEEE. This CDR3 spans 15 amino acids. V dropped 6 bases and J dropped 10 bases, with 25 bases sitting between them. Full variable domain (remainder filled in from reference TRBV5-6 and TRBJ1-1): DAGVTQSPTHLIKTRGQQVTLRCSPKSGHDTVSWYQQALGQGPQFIFQYYEEEERQRGNFPDRFSGHQFPNYSSELNVNALLLGDSALYLCASTPKARGLWGAFFGQGTRLTVV.

The chain is built from TRBV28 and TRBJ2-2, with TRBD2 matching over 8 bases. V lost 5 bases and J lost 0; bases outside the gene matches: 5. The germline gives CDR1 MDHEN, CDR2 SYDVKM. The CDR3 loop spans 16 amino acids. The CDR3: CASSDPGLANTGELFF. CDR3 nucleotides: TGTGCCAGCAGTGACCCGGGACTAGCGAACACCGGGGAGCTGTTTTTT.

This chain links TRBV9 with TRBJ2-5, with 12 bases lining up with TRBD2. After removal of 2 bases from V and 2 bases from J, the junction contained 16 bases not matched to a gene. This CDR3 region has 20 residues. Per the germline V gene, CDR1 is SGDLS and CDR2 is YYNGEE. Written as DNA, the CDR3 is TGTGCCAGCAGCGTCAGGATGGGTGGACTAGCGGGGAACGAACAAGAGACCCAGTACTTC. Amino acid sequence: CASSVRMGGLAGNEQETQYF.

V is TRBV10-1 and J is TRBJ2-2, with a possible D match to TRBD1 (5 bases). CDR3 size: 14 residues. CDR1 and CDR2 from the germline V gene are WNHNN and SYGVQD (reference sequence). Trimming removed 5 bases from V and 7 bases from J, with 14 bases in between. CDR3 nucleotides: TGCGCCAGCAGTCCAACCCAGGGAAACGGGGAGCTGTTTTTT. Protein: CASSPTQGNGELFF.

This clone was detected only once. The V and J genes are TRBV2 and TRBJ2-3; D gene uncertain. This CDR3 is 16 amino acids long. Trimming took 1 base from V and 1 from J, leaving 12 bases between them. Germline CDR1 and CDR2: SNHLY and FYNNEI. This chain's CDR3 is CASSEVGSEGTDTQYF. In nucleotides, the CDR3 is TGTGCCAGCAGTGAAGTGGGCTCCGAAGGCACAGATACGCAGTATTTT.

The chain recombines TRBV27 with TRBJ1-1; D may be TRBD1 (5 bases). The length of the CDR3 is 14 residues. Germline V lookup: CDR1 MNHEY, CDR2 SMNVEV (reference sequence). Trimming removed 4 bases from V and 2 bases from J, with 11 bases in between. The CDR3 loop reads CASSSAGRNTEAFF. Here the CDR3 DNA reads TGTGCCAGCAGTTCGGCAGGGCGAAACACTGAAGCTTTCTTT.

This chain links TRBV25-1 with TRBJ2-7; TRBD1 might be the D (6 bases). The germline gives CDR1 MGHDK, CDR2 SYGVNS. Between the trimmed V and J ends, which lost 4 bases and 5 bases, there was a span of 12 bases. This CDR3 comprises 13 residues. The DNA of the CDR3 is TGTGCCAGCAGTGTGACAGGTTTGAACGAGCAGTACTTC. The encoded protein is CASSVTGLNEQYF.

The J gene is TRBJ1-5, the V gene TRBV6-6; the D gene is possibly TRBD1 (6 bases). The V gene lost 0 bases and the J gene lost 4 bases, with 10 bases spanning the gap. The CDR3 spans 15 residues. Germline V gives CDR1 MNHNY, CDR2 SVGAGI (reference sequence). CDR3 in amino acids: CASSYSYRVNQPQHF. The CDR3, as DNA: TGTGCCAGCAGTTACTCTTACAGGGTAAATCAGCCCCAGCATTTT.

V and J are TRBV5-1 and TRBJ2-1; TRBD1 aligns across 9 bases. V shed 0 bases, J shed 9 bases, and the junction held 10 bases outside the gene matches. This CDR3 is built from 16 residues. Germline values: CDR1 SGHRS, CDR2 YFSETQ. CDR3 DNA: TGCGCCAGCAGCTTGGCCCCCGGGACAGGGATGGGTGAGCAGTTCTTC. Protein product: CASSLAPGTGMGEQFF. Filled out from reference TRBV5-1 and TRBJ2-1, the complete variable domain reads KAGVTQTPRYLIKTRGQQVTLSCSPISGHRSVSWYQQTPGQGLQFLFEYFSETQRNKGNFPGRFSGRQFSNSRSEMNVSTLELGDSALYLCASSLAPGTGMGEQFFGPGTRLTVL.

A single count supports this clone. One junction end disagrees with the germline gene, perhaps due to a read error. CDR3 region: CSSSFSPDRGLSYEQYF. The CDR3 DNA is TGTTCCAGCAGCTTTAGCCCCGACAGGGGGCTTTCCTACGAGCAGTACTTC. The chain joins TRBV7-9 to TRBJ2-7; 10 positions agree with TRBD1. The CDR3 is made up of 17 amino acids. Germline V CDR1 and CDR2: SEHNR, FQNEAQ (reference sequence).

This clone was seen only once. The V gene is TRBV28, the J gene TRBJ2-7; TRBD1 matches at 9 bases. Germline CDR1 is MDHEN and CDR2 is SYDVKM. The CDR3 consists of 14 residues. Unmatched junction bases numbered 9, after V lost 5 bases and J lost 7 bases. CDR3 in amino acids: CASSSTGTGNEQYF. The DNA of the CDR3 is TGTGCCAGCAGTAGTACCGGGACAGGGAATGAGCAGTACTTC.

V gene TRBV7-3 combines with J gene TRBJ2-6; TRBD2 is a possible D gene (6 bases). The germline gives CDR1 SGHTA, CDR2 FQGTGA. This CDR3 is built from 17 residues. Trimming stripped 5 bases from V and 2 bases from J, with 16 bases between. CDR3 coding DNA: TGTGCCAGCAGCCCCCGGTTGGGGAGGCCTGGGGCCAACGTCCTGACTTTC. This encodes CASSPRLGRPGANVLTF. Full variable domain (rest looked up from reference TRBV7-3 and TRBJ2-6): GAGVSQTPSNKVTEKGKYVELRCDPISGHTALYWYRQSLGQGPEFLIYFQGTGAADDSGLPNDRFFAVRPEGSVSTLKIQRTERGDSAVYLCASSPRLGRPGANVLTFGAGSRLTVL.

This clone appeared once. This rearrangement joins TRBV2 to TRBJ1-5; 8 bases fit TRBD1. The CDR3 totals 14 residues. Per germline, CDR1 SNHLY and CDR2 FYNNEI. The V and J ends lost 5 bases and 5 bases, in that order; junction bases with no gene match: 5. CDR3 coding DNA: TGTGCCAGCAGTCAGGACAGGGCACATCAGCCCCAGCATTTT. Its protein product is CASSQDRAHQPQHF.